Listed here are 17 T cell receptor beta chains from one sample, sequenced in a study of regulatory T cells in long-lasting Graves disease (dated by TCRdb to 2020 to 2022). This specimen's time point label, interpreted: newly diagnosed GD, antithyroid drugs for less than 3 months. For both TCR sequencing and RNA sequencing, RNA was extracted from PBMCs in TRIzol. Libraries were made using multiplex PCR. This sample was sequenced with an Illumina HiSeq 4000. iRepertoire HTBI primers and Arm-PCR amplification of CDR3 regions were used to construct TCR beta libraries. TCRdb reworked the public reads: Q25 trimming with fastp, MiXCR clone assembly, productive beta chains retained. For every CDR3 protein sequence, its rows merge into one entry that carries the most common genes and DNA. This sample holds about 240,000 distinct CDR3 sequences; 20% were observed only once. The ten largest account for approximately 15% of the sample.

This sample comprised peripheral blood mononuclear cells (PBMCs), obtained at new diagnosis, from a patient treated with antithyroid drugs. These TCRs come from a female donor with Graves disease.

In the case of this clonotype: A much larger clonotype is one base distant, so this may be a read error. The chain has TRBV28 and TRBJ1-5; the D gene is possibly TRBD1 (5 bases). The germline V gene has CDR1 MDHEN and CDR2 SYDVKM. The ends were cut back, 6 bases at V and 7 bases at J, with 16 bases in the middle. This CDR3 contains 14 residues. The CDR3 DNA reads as TGTGCCAGCAGCCAGGGAGTCTACGAACAGCCCCAGCATTTT. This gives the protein CASSQGVYEQPQHF.

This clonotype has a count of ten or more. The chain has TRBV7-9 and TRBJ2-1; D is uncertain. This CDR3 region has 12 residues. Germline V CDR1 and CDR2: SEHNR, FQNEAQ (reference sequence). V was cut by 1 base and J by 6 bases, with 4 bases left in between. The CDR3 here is CASSLEGNEQFF. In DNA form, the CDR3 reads TGTGCCAGCAGCTTAGAGGGCAATGAGCAGTTCTTC.

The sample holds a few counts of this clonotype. The CDR3 DNA is TGTGCCAGCAGCCAAGATATCCGCCGGGAGACCCAGTACTTC. Protein sequence: CASSQDIRRETQYF. The V gene is TRBV3-1, the J gene TRBJ2-5; no clear D gene. The CDR3 consists of 14 residues. The V and J ends lost 0 bases and 5 bases respectively, with 10 bases between them. CDR1 and CDR2 from the germline V gene are LGHDT and YNNKEL (reference sequence).

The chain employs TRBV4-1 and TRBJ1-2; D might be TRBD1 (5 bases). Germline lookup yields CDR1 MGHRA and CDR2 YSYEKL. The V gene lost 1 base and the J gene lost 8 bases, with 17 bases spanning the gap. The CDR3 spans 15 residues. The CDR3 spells CASSQGRLWGGGYTF. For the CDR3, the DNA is TGCGCCAGCAGCCAAGGTCGACTTTGGGGCGGAGGCTACACCTTC.

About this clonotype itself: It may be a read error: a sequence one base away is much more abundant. The CDR3 here is CASSLLVGEENEQFF. The CDR3 nucleotides read TGTGCCAGCAGTTTATTGGTGGGAGAGGAAAATGAGCAGTTCTTC. This chain connects TRBV12-3 or TRBV12-4 to TRBJ2-1, with a tentative D call TRBD2 (5 bases). The CDR3 has 15 amino acids. V shed 2 bases and J shed 7 bases, with 15 bases lying between them.

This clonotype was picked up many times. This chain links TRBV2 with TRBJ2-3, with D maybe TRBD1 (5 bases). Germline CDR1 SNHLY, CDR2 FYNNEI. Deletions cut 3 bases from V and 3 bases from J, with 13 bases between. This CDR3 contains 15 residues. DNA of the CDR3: TGTGCCAGCAGTGATAGGTGGGGCCCTACAGATACGCAGTATTTT. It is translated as CASSDRWGPTDTQYF.

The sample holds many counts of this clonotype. The CDR3 sequence is CASSPAPPSLNTEAFF. In DNA form, the CDR3 reads TGTGCCAGCAGCCCTGCTCCGCCGAGTCTTAACACTGAAGCTTTCTTT. This sequence joins TRBV12-3 or TRBV12-4 and TRBJ1-1; D not resolved. Between the trimmed V and J ends, which lost 6 bases and 2 bases, there was a span of 19 bases. The CDR3 runs to 16 residues.

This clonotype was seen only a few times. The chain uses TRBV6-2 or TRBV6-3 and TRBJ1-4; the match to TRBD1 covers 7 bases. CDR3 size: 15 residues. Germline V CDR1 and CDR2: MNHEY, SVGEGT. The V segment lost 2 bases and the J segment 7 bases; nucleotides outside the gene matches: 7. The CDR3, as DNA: TGTGCCAGCAGTTACCATGGCCGGGACAGTGAAAAACTGTTTTTT. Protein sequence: CASSYHGRDSEKLFF.

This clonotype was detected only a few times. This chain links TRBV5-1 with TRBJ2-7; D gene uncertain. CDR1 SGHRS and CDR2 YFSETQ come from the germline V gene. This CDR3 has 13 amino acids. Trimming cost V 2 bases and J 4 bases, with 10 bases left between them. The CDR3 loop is CASSFSQMYEQYF. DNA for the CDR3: TGCGCCAGCAGCTTCTCTCAGATGTACGAGCAGTACTTC.

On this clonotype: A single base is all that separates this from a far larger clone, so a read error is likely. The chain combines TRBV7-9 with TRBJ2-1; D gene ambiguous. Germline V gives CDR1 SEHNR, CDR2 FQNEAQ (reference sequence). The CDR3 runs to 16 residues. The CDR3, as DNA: TGTGCCGGCAGCGATTTTAACGGCTCTCCGGGCAATGAGCAGTTCTTC. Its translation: CAGSDFNGSPGNEQFF. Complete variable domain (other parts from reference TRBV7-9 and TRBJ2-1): DTGVSQNPRHKITKRGQNVTFRCDPISEHNRLYWYRQTLGQGPEFLTYFQNEAQLEKSRLLSDRFSAERPKGSFSTLEIQRTEQGDSAMYLCAGSDFNGSPGNEQFFGPGTRLTVL.

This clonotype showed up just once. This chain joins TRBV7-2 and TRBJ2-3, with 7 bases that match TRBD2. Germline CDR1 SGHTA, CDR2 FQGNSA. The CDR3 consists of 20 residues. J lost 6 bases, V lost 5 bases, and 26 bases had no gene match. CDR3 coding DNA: TGTGCCAGCAGCCCCGCTCCAGGGAGGGAAGGCTTCGGGGTTTCGGATACGCAGTATTTT. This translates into CASSPAPGREGFGVSDTQYF.

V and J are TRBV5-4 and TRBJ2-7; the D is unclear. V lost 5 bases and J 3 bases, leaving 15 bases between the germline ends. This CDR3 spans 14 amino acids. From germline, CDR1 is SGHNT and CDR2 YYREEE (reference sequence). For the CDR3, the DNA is TGTGCCAGCAGTCCCTTCCTAGGGAACTACGAGCAGTACTTC. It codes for CASSPFLGNYEQYF.

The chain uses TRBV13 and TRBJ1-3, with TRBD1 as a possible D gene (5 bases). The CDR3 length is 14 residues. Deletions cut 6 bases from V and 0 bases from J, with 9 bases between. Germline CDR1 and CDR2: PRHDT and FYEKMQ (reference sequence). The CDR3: CASRGDVSGNTIYF. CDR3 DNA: TGTGCCAGCAGAGGGGATGTCTCTGGAAACACCATATATTTT.

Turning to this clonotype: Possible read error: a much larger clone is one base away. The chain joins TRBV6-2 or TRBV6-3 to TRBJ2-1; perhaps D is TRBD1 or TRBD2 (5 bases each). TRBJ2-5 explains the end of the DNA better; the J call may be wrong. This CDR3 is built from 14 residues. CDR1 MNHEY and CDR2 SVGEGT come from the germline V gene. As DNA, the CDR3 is TGTGCCAGCAGTCCCCGGGACCCTTTGGAGGCCCAGTACTTC. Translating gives CASSPRDPLEAQYF.

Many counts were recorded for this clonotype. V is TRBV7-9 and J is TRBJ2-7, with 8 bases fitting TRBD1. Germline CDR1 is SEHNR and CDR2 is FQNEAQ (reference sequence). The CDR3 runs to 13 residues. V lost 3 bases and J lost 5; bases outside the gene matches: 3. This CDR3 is CASSFETGDEQYF. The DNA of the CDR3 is TGTGCCAGCAGCTTTGAGACAGGGGACGAGCAGTACTTC.

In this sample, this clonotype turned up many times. CDR3 coding DNA: TGTGCCAGCAGCATAAACAGGGGGAATGAGCAGTTCTTC. Translating it yields CASSINRGNEQFF. The V call is TRBV3-1, the J call TRBJ2-1; TRBD1 agrees at 8 bases. The junction had 4 bases not matched to a gene; V was cut back by 5 bases and J by 7 bases. The germline gives CDR1 LGHDT, CDR2 YNNKEL (reference sequence). The CDR3 runs 13 residues.

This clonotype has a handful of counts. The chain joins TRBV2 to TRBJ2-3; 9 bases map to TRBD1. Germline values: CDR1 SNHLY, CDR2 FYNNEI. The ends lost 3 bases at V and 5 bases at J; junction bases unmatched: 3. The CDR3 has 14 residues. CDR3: CASSDTGGIDTQYF. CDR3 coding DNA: TGTGCCAGCAGTGACACAGGGGGCATAGATACGCAGTATTTT.